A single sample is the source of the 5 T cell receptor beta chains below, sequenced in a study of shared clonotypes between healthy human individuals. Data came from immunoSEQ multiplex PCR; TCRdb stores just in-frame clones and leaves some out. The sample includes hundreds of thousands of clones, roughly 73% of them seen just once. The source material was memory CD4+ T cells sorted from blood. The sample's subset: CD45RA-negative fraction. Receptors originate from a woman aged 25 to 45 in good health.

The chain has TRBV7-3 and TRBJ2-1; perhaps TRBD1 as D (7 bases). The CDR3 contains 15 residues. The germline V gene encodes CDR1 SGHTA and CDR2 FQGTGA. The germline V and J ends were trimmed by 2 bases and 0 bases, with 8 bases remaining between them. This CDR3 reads CASSLQGGSYNEQFF. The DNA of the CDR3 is TGTGCCAGCAGCTTACAGGGGGGCTCCTACAATGAGCAGTTCTTC.

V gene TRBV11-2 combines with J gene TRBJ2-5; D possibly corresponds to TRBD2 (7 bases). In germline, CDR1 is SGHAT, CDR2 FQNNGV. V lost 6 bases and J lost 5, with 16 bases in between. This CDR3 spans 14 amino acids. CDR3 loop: CASRTRGASETQYF. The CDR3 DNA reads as TGTGCCAGCAGGACACGGGGGGCGTCTGAGACCCAGTACTTC.

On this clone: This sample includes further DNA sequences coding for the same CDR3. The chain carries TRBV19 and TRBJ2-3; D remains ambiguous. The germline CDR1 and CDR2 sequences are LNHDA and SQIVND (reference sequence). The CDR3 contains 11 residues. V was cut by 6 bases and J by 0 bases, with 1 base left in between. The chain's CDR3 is CASRSTDTQYF. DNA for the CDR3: TGTGCCAGTAGGAGCACAGATACGCAGTATTTT.

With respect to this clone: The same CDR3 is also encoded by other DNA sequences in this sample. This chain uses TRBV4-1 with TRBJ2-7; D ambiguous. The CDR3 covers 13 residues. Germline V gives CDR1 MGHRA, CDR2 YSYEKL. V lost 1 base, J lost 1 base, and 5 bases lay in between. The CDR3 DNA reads TGCGCCAGCAGCCAAGTGGGATCCTACGAGCAGTACTTC. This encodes CASSQVGSYEQYF.

CDR3 bases: TGTGCCAGCTCAGAACTAGCGGGAGGGCCTTACGAGCAGTACTTC. Translating it yields CASSELAGGPYEQYF. The V and J genes are TRBV18 and TRBJ2-7; 13 bases fit TRBD2. This CDR3 is built from 15 residues. Germline trimming cut 5 bases from V and 4 bases from J; bases unmatched to any gene: 5. Germline V CDR1 and CDR2: KGHSH, LQKENI.